Below, 12 T cell receptor beta chains from the same sample are listed, as sequenced in a study of liver allograft versus peripheral blood T cells. As for the study in general: Graft-liver T cell receptor repertoires were compared against recipient peripheral blood repertoires.

TCRdb re-derived calls from the reads in MiXCR, one entry per CDR3 protein. The data contain 15,000 to 20,000 distinct CDR3 sequences, 22% of them seen just once; the ten biggest clones take up 9.5% to 15%. The receptors were sampled from a human patient who had a liver transplant. A subset of T cells may come from the graft donor.

In its sample, this clonotype was seen a few times. The gene calls are TRBV6-1 and TRBJ2-1; 10 bases are a match to TRBD1. The trim removed 6 bases at V and 7 bases at J, leaving 6 bases unmatched. The CDR3 loop spans 14 amino acids. Germline CDR1 reads MNHNS; CDR2 reads SASEGT. The CDR3 nucleotides are TGTGCCAGCAGCTGGGACAGGGGAAGGAATGAGCAGTTCTTC. As protein: CASSWDRGRNEQFF.

This clonotype was counted between two and nine times. The rearrangement links TRBV20-1 to TRBJ2-2; D is unclear. The CDR3 runs 12 residues. V lost 4 bases and J lost 3, with 6 bases in between. Germline lookup yields CDR1 DFQATT and CDR2 SNEGSKA (reference sequence). The CDR3 DNA follows: TGCAGTGCTACTTCTGACACCGGGGAGCTGTTTTTT. It specifies CSATSDTGELFF.

This clonotype is labeled medium-sized. The rearrangement links TRBV18 to TRBJ2-5; no firm D call. The CDR3 loop spans 13 amino acids. Germline V CDR1 and CDR2: KGHSH, LQKENI. V dropped 2 bases and J dropped 4 bases, with 8 bases sitting between them. CDR3 nucleotides: TGTGCCAGCTCACCAAACAGAGGAGAGACCCAGTACTTC. Its protein is CASSPNRGETQYF.

This clonotype was observed many times. This chain connects TRBV6-1 to TRBJ2-3; D assignment may be TRBD1 or TRBD2 (6 bases each). Germline V gives CDR1 MNHNS, CDR2 SASEGT. The CDR3 sequence is 13 residues long. Trimming shortened V by 8 bases and J by 3 bases, and 12 bases separated the two germline ends. The CDR3 coding sequence is TGTGCCAGCGGGTGGGGGGCTACAGATACGCAGTATTTT. This translates into CASGWGATDTQYF.

This clonotype was recorded at least ten times. The chain joins TRBV27 to TRBJ2-1; 9 bases agree with TRBD1. The CDR3 runs 15 residues. Germline loops: CDR1 MNHEY, CDR2 SMNVEV (reference sequence). Trimming cost V 5 bases and J 8 bases; bases outside gene matches: 10. Written as DNA, the CDR3 is TGTGCCAGCAGTCTCCTCGGGACAGGGTATCATGAGCAGTTCTTC. Residues: CASSLLGTGYHEQFF.

This clonotype occurred many times. The chain is built from TRBV29-1 and TRBJ1-4; no firm D call. The CDR3 is 12 residues long. Trimming stripped 5 bases from V and 5 bases from J, with 9 bases between. In germline, CDR1 is SQVTM, CDR2 ANQGSEA. Here the CDR3 reads CSVQVSNEKLFF. The DNA of the CDR3 is TGCAGCGTTCAGGTCTCGAATGAAAAACTGTTTTTT. Variable domain in full (rest from reference TRBV29-1 and TRBJ1-4): SAVISQKPSRDICQRGTSLTIQCQVDSQVTMMFWYRQQPGQSLTLIATANQGSEATYESGFVIDKFPISRPNLTFSTLTVSNMSPEDSSIYLCSVQVSNEKLFFGSGTQLSVL.

The J gene is TRBJ2-5, the V gene TRBV19; 7 nucleotides align to TRBD1. Per germline, CDR1 LNHDA and CDR2 SQIVND (reference sequence). V shed 3 bases, J shed 5 bases, and the junction held 3 bases outside the gene matches. This CDR3 is 13 amino acids long. CDR3 residues: CASSIGTAETQYF. DNA of the CDR3: TGTGCCAGTAGTATTGGGACAGCCGAGACCCAGTACTTC.

V is TRBV28 and J is TRBJ1-4; 8 bases are a match to TRBD1. The CDR3 extends over 15 amino acids. Germline V gives CDR1 MDHEN, CDR2 SYDVKM. Losses at the gene ends were 4 bases for V and 7 bases for J; bases not matched to a gene: 8. The CDR3: CASSSPGQEGEKLFF. The DNA of the CDR3 is TGTGCCAGCAGTTCACCGGGACAGGAGGGTGAAAAACTGTTTTTT.

V and J are TRBV18 and TRBJ2-1, with a tentative D call TRBD1 (5 bases). The CDR3 is 15 residues long. Germline V CDR1 and CDR2: KGHSH, LQKENI. V was clipped by 6 bases and J by 8 bases, with 20 bases between them. The CDR3 spells CASSPSHQGIDEQFF. In DNA, the CDR3 is TGTGCCAGCTCCCCCTCTCATCAGGGTATAGATGAGCAGTTCTTC.

This clonotype occurred many times. The chain has TRBV7-2 and TRBJ2-5; D perhaps matches TRBD1 (5 bases). Germline CDR1 reads SGHTA; CDR2 reads FQGNSA. The CDR3 totals 13 residues. V was clipped by 5 bases and J by 1 base, with 8 bases between them. The CDR3 sequence: CASSPDSQETQYF. The CDR3 region has the DNA TGTGCCAGCAGCCCCGACAGCCAAGAGACCCAGTACTTC.

This clonotype was observed a handful of times. The chain joins TRBV6-5 to TRBJ2-7, with D perhaps TRBD1 (6 bases). Germline CDR1 and CDR2: MNHEY and SVGAGI. This CDR3 comprises 14 residues. V lost 5 bases to trimming and J lost 3 bases, with 14 bases between them. For the CDR3, the DNA is TGTGCCAGCAGTCGCCGGGACACTAACTACGAGCAGTACTTC. Residues: CASSRRDTNYEQYF.

This clonotype was seen ten or more times. V and J are TRBV29-1 and TRBJ2-3, with a weak D call TRBD2 (5 bases). Trimming stripped 5 bases from V and 4 bases from J, with 10 bases between. There are 12 residues in the CDR3. Germline assignment: CDR1 SQVTM and CDR2 ANQGSEA. The CDR3 sequence: CSVRGTADTQYF. The CDR3 coding sequence is TGCAGCGTTCGGGGTACTGCAGATACGCAGTATTTT.